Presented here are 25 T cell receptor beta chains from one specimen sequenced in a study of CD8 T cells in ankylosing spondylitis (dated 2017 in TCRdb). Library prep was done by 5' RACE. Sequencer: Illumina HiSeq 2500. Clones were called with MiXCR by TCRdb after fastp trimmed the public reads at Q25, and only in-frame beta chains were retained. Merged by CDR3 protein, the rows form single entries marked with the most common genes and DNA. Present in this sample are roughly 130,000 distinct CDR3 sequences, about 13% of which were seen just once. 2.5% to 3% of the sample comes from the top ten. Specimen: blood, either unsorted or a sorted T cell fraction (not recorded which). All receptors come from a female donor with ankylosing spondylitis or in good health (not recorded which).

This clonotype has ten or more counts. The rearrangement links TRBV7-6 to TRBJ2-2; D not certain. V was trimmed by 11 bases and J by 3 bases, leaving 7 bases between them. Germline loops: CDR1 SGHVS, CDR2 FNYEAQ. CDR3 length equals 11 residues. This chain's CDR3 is CAPRDTGELFF. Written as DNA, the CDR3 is TGTGCCCCTCGTGACACCGGGGAGCTGTTTTTT.

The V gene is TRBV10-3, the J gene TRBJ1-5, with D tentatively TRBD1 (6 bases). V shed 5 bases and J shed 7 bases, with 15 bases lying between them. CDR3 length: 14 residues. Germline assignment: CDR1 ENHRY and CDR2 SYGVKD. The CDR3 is CAISQDRSNQPQHF. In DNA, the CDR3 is TGTGCCATCAGTCAAGACAGGAGTAACCAGCCCCAGCATTTT.

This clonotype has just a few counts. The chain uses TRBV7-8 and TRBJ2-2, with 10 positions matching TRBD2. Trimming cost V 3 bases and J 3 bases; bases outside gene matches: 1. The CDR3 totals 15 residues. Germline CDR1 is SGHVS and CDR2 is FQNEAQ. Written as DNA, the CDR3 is TGTGCCAGCAGCTTGACTAGCGGGTACACCGGGGAGCTGTTTTTT. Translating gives CASSLTSGYTGELFF.

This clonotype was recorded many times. CDR3 in amino acids: CASSPGTKGSTFF. The CDR3 nucleotides are TGTGCCAGCAGCCCCGGGACGAAAGGGTCAACTTTCTTT. The J gene is TRBJ1-1, the V gene TRBV3-1, with TRBD1 as a possible D gene (5 bases). The germline gives CDR1 LGHDT, CDR2 YNNKEL (reference sequence). The CDR3 has 13 residues. The ends were cut back, 4 bases at V and 12 bases at J, with 18 bases in the middle.

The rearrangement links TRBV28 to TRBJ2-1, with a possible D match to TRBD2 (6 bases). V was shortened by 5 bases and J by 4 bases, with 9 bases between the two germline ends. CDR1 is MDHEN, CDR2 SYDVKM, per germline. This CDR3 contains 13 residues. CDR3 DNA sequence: TGTGCCAGCAGTCGGGACTGGTACAATGAGCAGTTCTTC. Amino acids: CASSRDWYNEQFF.

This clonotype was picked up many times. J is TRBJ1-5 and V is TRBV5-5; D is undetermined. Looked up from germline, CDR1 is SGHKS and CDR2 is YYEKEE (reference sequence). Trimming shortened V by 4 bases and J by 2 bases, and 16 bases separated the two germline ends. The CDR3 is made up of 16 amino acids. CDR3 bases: TGTGCCAGCAGCCTGACCCACAACCTGGGCAATCAGCCCCAGCATTTT. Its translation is CASSLTHNLGNQPQHF.

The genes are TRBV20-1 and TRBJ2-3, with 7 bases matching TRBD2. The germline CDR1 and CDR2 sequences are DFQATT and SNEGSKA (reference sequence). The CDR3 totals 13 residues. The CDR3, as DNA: TGCAGCGGCACTAGCGTCCCTTCAGATACGCAGTATTTT. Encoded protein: CSGTSVPSDTQYF.

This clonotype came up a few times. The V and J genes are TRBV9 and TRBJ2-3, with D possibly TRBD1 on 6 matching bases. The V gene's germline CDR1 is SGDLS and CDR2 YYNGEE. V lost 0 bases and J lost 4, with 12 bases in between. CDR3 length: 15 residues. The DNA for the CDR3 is TGTGCCAGCAGCGTAGTTCCAGGGGATTCAGATACGCAGTATTTT. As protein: CASSVVPGDSDTQYF.

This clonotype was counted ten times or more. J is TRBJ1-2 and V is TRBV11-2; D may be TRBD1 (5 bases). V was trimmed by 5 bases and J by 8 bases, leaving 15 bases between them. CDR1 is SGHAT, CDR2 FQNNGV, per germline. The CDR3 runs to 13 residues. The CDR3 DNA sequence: TGTGCCAGCAGCGTTACGGGGACGAACGGCTACACCTTC. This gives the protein CASSVTGTNGYTF.

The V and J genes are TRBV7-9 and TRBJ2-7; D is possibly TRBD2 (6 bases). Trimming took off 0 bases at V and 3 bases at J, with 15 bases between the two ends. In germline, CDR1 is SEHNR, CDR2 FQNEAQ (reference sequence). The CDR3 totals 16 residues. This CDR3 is CASSLAMGGVGYEQYF. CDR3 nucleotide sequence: TGTGCCAGCAGCTTAGCGATGGGGGGAGTAGGCTACGAGCAGTACTTC.

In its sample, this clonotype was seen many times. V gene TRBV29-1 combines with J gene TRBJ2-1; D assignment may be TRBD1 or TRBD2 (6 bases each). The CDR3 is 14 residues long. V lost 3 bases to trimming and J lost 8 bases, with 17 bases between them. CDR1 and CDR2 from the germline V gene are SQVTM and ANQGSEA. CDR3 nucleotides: TGCAGCGTTGACCGGGGGCCGACTGGGGATGAGCAGTTCTTC. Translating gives CSVDRGPTGDEQFF.

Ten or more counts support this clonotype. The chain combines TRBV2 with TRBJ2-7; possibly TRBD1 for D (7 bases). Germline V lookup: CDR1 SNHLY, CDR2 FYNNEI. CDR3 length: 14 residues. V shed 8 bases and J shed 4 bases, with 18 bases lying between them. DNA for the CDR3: TGTGCCAGCTCGCAGGGGGGACCCCTATACGAGCAGTACTTC. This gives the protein CASSQGGPLYEQYF.

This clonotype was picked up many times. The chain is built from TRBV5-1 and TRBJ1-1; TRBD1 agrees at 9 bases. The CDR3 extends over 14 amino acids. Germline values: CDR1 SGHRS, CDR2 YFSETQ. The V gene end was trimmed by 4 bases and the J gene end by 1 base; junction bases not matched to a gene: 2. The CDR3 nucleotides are TGCGCCAGCAGCAAGGACAGGGGGAACACTGAAGCTTTCTTT. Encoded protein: CASSKDRGNTEAFF.

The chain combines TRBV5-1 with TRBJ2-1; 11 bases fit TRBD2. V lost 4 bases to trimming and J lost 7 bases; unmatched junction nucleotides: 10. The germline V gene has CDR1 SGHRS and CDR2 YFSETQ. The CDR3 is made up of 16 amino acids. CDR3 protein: CASSGIAGGPGNEQFF. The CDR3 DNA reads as TGCGCCAGCAGCGGGATAGCGGGAGGGCCCGGAAATGAGCAGTTCTTC.

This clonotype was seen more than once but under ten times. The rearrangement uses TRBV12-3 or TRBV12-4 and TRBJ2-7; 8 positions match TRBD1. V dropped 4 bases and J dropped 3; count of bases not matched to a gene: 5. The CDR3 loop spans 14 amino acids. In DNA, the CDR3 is TGTGCCAGCAGTTGGGGACAGGCCAGCTACGAGCAGTACTTC. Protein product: CASSWGQASYEQYF.

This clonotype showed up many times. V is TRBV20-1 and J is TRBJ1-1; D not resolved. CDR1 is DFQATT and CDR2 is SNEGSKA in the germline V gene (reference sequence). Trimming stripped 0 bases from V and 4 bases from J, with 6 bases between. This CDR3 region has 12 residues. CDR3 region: CSAREGGTEAFF. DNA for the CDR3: TGCAGTGCTAGAGAGGGTGGCACTGAAGCTTTCTTT.

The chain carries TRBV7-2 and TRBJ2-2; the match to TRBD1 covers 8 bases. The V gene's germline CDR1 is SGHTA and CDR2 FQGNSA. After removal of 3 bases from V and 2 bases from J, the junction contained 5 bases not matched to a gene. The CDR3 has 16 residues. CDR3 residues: CASSFRGQGNTGELFF. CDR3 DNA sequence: TGTGCCAGCAGCTTTAGAGGACAGGGAAACACCGGGGAGCTGTTTTTT.

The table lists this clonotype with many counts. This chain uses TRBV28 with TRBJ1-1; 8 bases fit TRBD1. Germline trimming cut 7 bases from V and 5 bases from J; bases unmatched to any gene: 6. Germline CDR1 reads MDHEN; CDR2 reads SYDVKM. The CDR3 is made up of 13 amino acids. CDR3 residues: CASNRGGGTEAFF. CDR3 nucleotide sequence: TGTGCCAGCAACAGGGGGGGGGGAACTGAAGCTTTCTTT.

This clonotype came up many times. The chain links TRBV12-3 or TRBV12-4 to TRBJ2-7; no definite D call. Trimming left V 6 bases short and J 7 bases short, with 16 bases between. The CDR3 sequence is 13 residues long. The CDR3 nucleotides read TGTGCCAGCAGCCGCCCCGCCGCCAGAGAGCAGTACTTC. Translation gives CASSRPAAREQYF.

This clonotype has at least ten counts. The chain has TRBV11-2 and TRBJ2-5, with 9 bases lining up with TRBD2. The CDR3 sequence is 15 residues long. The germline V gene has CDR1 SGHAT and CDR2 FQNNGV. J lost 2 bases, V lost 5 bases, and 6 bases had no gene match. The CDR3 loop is CASSPSGAPQETQYF. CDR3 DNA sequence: TGTGCCAGCAGCCCTAGCGGGGCGCCACAAGAGACCCAGTACTTC.

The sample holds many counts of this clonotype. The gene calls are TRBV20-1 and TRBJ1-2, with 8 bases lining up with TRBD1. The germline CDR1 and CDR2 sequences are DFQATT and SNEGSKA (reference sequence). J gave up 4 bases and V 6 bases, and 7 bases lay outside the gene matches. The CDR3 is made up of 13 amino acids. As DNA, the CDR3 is TGCAGTGCCGGACAGGGTAACTCCTATGGCTACACCTTC. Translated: CSAGQGNSYGYTF.

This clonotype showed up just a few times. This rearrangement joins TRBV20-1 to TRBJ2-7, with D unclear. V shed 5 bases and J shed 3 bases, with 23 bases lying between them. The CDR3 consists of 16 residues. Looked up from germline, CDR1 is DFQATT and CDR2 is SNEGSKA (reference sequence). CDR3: CSASKAVTPRNYEQYF. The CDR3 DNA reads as TGCAGTGCTTCAAAGGCGGTGACACCAAGAAACTACGAGCAGTACTTC.

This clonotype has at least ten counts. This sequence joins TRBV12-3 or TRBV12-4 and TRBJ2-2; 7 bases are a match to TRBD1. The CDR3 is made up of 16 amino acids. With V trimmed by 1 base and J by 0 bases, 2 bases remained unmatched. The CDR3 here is CASSLGTGPNTGELFF. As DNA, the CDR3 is TGTGCCAGCAGTTTAGGGACAGGACCGAACACCGGGGAGCTGTTTTTT.

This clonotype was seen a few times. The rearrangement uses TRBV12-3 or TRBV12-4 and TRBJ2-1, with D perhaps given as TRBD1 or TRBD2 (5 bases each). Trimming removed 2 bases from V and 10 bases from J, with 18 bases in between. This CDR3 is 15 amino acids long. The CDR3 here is CASSLMAWEWDEQFF. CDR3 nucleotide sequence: TGTGCCAGCAGTTTAATGGCGTGGGAGTGGGACGAGCAGTTCTTC.

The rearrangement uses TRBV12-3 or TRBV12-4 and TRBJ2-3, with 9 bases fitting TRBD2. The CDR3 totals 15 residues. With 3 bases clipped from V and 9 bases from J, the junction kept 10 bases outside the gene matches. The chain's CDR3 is CASSLSSGRKGTQYF. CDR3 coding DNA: TGTGCCAGCAGTTTGTCCAGCGGGAGGAAAGGCACGCAGTATTTT.